The 5 T cell receptor beta chains below all came from one sample that was sequenced in a study of control samples from healthy donors and cancer patients. Measured with immunoSEQ multiplex PCR; TCRdb has only the in-frame clones, and not every one. The sample holds some 220,000 clones, about 95% seen once. Sequencing was carried out using blood. The source is a man aged 45-60 years in good health.

This clone has a single count. V is TRBV19 and J is TRBJ1-1; 7 nucleotides match TRBD1. CDR1 LNHDA and CDR2 SQIVND come from the germline V gene (reference sequence). With V trimmed by 5 bases and J by 1 base, 7 bases remained unmatched. The CDR3 contains 15 residues. CDR3 amino acids: CASSPLDRRNTEAFF. DNA of the CDR3: TGTGCCAGTAGTCCCTTGGACAGGAGGAACACTGAAGCTTTCTTT.

The chain carries TRBV7-6 and TRBJ1-5; D perhaps matches TRBD1 (5 bases). Germline CDR1 and CDR2: SGHVS and FNYEAQ. The CDR3 length is 15 residues. V was cut by 1 base and J by 2 bases, with 9 bases left in between. The CDR3 spells CASSLGGVGNQPQHF. The CDR3 DNA follows: TGTGCCAGCAGCTTAGGAGGGGTTGGCAATCAGCCCCAGCATTTT.

The chain joins TRBV9 to TRBJ1-6, with TRBD1 as a possible D gene (5 bases). Trimming removed 0 bases at V and 9 bases at J, with 10 bases between. Germline values: CDR1 SGDLS, CDR2 YYNGEE. This CDR3 has 14 residues. The CDR3 region is CASSVGQGSSPLHF. As DNA, the CDR3 is TGTGCCAGCAGCGTAGGTCAGGGCAGTTCACCCCTCCACTTT.

The J gene is TRBJ1-3, the V gene TRBV15; D is possibly TRBD1 (6 bases). Germline values: CDR1 LNHNV, CDR2 YYDKDF (reference sequence). This CDR3 is 17 amino acids long. Between the trimmed V and J ends, which lost 3 bases and 0 bases, there was a span of 15 bases. The CDR3 sequence is CATSSAEQGFSGNTIYF. CDR3 DNA sequence: TGTGCCACCAGCAGCGCCGAACAGGGATTCTCTGGAAACACCATATATTTT. The whole variable domain, remainder taken from reference TRBV15 and TRBJ1-3, is DAMVIQNPRYQVTQFGKPVTLSCSQTLNHNVMYWYQQKSSQAPKLLFHYYDKDFNNEADTPDNFQSRRPNTSFCFLDIRSPGLGDTAMYLCATSSAEQGFSGNTIYFGEGSWLTVV.

The chain uses TRBV6-2 or TRBV6-3 and TRBJ1-2; the match to TRBD1 covers 7 bases. V gave up 6 bases and J gave up 8 bases; unmatched junction bases: 12. The CDR3 covers 14 residues. The germline V gene encodes CDR1 MNHEY and CDR2 SVGEGT. CDR3 coding DNA: TGTGCCAGCAGCTCGAGGGGGCTGGTCGTCGGCTACACCTTC. Amino acids: CASSSRGLVVGYTF.